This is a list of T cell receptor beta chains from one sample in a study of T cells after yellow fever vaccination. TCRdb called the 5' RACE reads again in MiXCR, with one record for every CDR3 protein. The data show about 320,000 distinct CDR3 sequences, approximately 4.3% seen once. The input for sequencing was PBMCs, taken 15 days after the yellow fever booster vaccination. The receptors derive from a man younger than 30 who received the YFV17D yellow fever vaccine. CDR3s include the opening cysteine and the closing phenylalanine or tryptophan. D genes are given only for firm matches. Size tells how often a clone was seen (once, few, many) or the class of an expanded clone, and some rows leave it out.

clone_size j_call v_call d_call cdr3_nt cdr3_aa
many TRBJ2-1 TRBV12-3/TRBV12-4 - TGTGCCAGCACCCCAGGAGGGGACAATGAGCAGTTCTTC CASTPGGDNEQFF
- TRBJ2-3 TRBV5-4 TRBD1 TGTGCCAGCAGCGTTCCGGGACAGCGATTCACAGATACGCAGTATTTT CASSVPGQRFTDTQYF
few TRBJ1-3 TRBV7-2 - TGTGCCAGCAAACCCAGCGGGAGCTCTGGAAACACCATATATTTT CASKPSGSSGNTIYF
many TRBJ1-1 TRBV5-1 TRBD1 TGCGCCAGCAGTTGGACAGGGGAAACTGAAGCTTTCTTT CASSWTGETEAFF
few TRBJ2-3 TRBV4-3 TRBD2 TGCGCCAGCAGCCAAGATCGCGGGGGGCGACTCGGCACAGATACGCAGTATTTT CASSQDRGGRLGTDTQYF
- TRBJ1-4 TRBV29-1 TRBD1 TGCAGCGTTGCGGGACAGCTTAATGAAAAACTGTTTTTT CSVAGQLNEKLFF
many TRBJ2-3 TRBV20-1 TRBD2 TGCAGTGCGTCCACTAGCGGGAGAGCTACAGATACGCAGTATTTT CSASTSGRATDTQYF
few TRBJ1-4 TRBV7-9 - TGTGCCAGCAGCTTCGGACCCGTTGGAGAAAAACTGTTTTTT CASSFGPVGEKLFF
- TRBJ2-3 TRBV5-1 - TGCGCCAGCAGCTTGGGCAACCGCGCAGATACGCAGTATTTT CASSLGNRADTQYF
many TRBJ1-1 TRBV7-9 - TGTGCCAGCAACGATTACAGGTCAAACACTGAAGCTTTCTTT CASNDYRSNTEAFF
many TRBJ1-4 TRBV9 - TGTGCCAGCAGTCGTGGGATTACAGGGCCGACTAATGAAAAACTGTTTTTT CASSRGITGPTNEKLFF
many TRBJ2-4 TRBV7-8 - TGTGCCAGCAGCTTAGCTGGGGGGGGCGATGCCAAAAACATTCAGTACTTC CASSLAGGGDAKNIQYF
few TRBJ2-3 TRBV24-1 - TGTGCCACCAGATCCAACGGAGATACGCAGTATTTT CATRSNGDTQYF
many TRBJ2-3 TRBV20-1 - TGCAGTGCAAAGGACCAGCGGGCGGAAACGCAGTATTTT CSAKDQRAETQYF